A single T cell receptor beta chain is shown here with its context. Researchers made TCR beta libraries by using iRepertoire HTBI primers and running Arm-PCR on CDR3 regions. Each CDR3 protein gets one entry after TCRdb re-called the multiplex PCR reads with MiXCR. The profile shows roughly 500,000 distinct CDR3 sequences, about 22% of them singletons. Noted time point: persistent/refractory GD, antithyroid drugs over 5 years with positive TRAb. Making the TCR library involved RNA that had been extracted from PBMCs. The patient group derived from an endocrinology department in Xi'an, China. The data were obtained in a study of regulatory T cells in long-lasting Graves disease. J was trimmed by 5 bases and V by 7 bases; bases with no gene match: 9. This CDR3 has 14 amino acids. The V gene's germline CDR1 is LNHDA and CDR2 SQIVND (reference sequence).

The chain carries TRBV19 and TRBJ2-5; 8 bases align to TRBD2. The TCR was taken from a female donor with Graves disease. Sequences were derived from peripheral blood mononuclear cells (PBMCs), sampled when the disease was refractory, from a patient treated with antithyroid drugs. In DNA form, the CDR3 reads TGTGCCAGTAATCAGGGACTAGTGGCGGAGACCCAGTACTTC. This encodes CASNQGLVAETQYF.